What follows describes a single T cell receptor beta chain. These data come from a study of blood T cell repertoires in COVID-19. Produced via immunoSEQ multiplex PCR; TCRdb's table is partial and in-frame only. Counted here are more than 200,000 clones, over 75% occurring once; the ten biggest clones make up approximately 1.7%. V was clipped by 0 bases and J by 16 bases, with 16 bases between them. The CDR3 has 13 residues. Germline CDR1 is LGHNA and CDR2 is YNFKEQ. This sequence was found in a man aged 35 to 55 who had recovered from COVID-19. Sequencing was carried out using PBMCs or T cells enriched from blood (not recorded which). The genes are TRBV4-2 and TRBJ2-1; no definite D call. The CDR3 region is CASSQESETPTFF. The CDR3 region has the DNA TGTGCCAGCAGCCAAGAGTCTGAGACTCCGACTTTCTTC.